This T cell receptor beta chain appears in the sequencing data of a study of identical twins. Study-wide results and caveats: With monozygotic twins, out-of-frame TCR alpha sharing exceeded what models estimated. The study reached conclusions through statistical analysis that was cross-sectional, not following the same donors.

Trimming removed 5 bases from V and 4 bases from J, with 14 bases in between. Germline V gives CDR1 LNHDA, CDR2 SQIVND (reference sequence). The CDR3 totals 15 residues. A word on this clonotype: Its antigen is undetermined.

MiXCR was run by TCRdb on the 5' RACE reads, yielding one entry per CDR3 protein. This sample has roughly 710,000 distinct CDR3 sequences, with roughly 6.2% found just once. Healthy Caucasian individuals made up all the donors. This chain uses TRBV19 with TRBJ1-4; the D is unclear. This sequence originates from a man in his late teens or twenties in good health. The material sequenced was naive T cells sorted from blood. This CDR3 reads CASSARHKLNEKLFF. The CDR3, as DNA: TGTGCCAGTAGTGCCCGACACAAACTTAATGAAAAACTGTTTTTT.